One and the same sample provided the 23 T cell receptor beta chains below, sequenced in a study of T cells after yellow fever vaccination. TCRdb re-derived calls from the 5' RACE reads in MiXCR, one entry per CDR3 protein. In the table there are 150,000 or so distinct CDR3 sequences, approximately 6.6% of which are singletons. The specimen was CD4+ T cells sorted from PBMCs, collected 10 days after the yellow fever booster vaccination. These receptors came from a man aged 25-40 years who received the YFV17D yellow fever vaccine.

The chain joins TRBV12-3 or TRBV12-4 to TRBJ2-5; 11 bases map to TRBD2. This CDR3 comprises 17 residues. With 6 bases clipped from V and 0 bases from J, the junction kept 9 bases outside the gene matches. The CDR3 nucleotides are TGTGCCAGCAGGACCACTAGCGGGAGTGAGTACCAAGAGACCCAGTACTTC. Residues: CASRTTSGSEYQETQYF.

This clonotype was counted ten times or more. The chain combines TRBV20-1 with TRBJ2-3; D not certain. This CDR3 is 12 amino acids long. Germline lookup yields CDR1 DFQATT and CDR2 SNEGSKA (reference sequence). Trimming took off 6 bases at V and 13 bases at J, with 20 bases between the two ends. The CDR3 here is CSAQSQWPLEYF. The CDR3 DNA sequence: TGCAGTGCGCAAAGTCAGTGGCCTCTAGAGTATTTT.

This clonotype came up a few times. The V gene is TRBV6-5, the J gene TRBJ1-3; D not resolved. Trimming shortened V by 6 bases and J by 9 bases, and 12 bases separated the two germline ends. This CDR3 is 12 amino acids long. The germline V gene encodes CDR1 MNHEY and CDR2 SVGAGI. The DNA for the CDR3 is TGTGCCAGCAGCCCCCTCCGGGGCACCATATATTTT. Amino acids: CASSPLRGTIYF.

This clonotype was observed at least ten times. This sequence joins TRBV29-1 and TRBJ1-2, with TRBD1 as a possible D gene (5 bases). CDR3 length: 12 amino acids. Trimming stripped 5 bases from V and 7 bases from J, with 14 bases between. CDR1 is SQVTM and CDR2 is ANQGSEA in the germline V gene. CDR3 in DNA: TGCAGCGTTCCTGACAGCCACCGTGGCTACACCTTC. Translated: CSVPDSHRGYTF.

This clonotype has ten or more counts. V usage is TRBV3-1 and J usage is TRBJ2-7; D remains ambiguous. The CDR3 is 16 residues long. In germline, CDR1 is LGHDT, CDR2 YNNKEL (reference sequence). V dropped 3 bases and J dropped 1 base, with 16 bases sitting between them. CDR3 loop: CASSQVCVVASYEQYF. The CDR3 nucleotides read TGTGCCAGCAGCCAGGTTTGCGTGGTGGCTTCCTACGAGCAGTACTTC.

This clonotype was detected many times. J is TRBJ1-5 and V is TRBV28, with 7 nucleotides matching TRBD1. The length of the CDR3 is 14 residues. V was clipped by 6 bases and J by 4 bases; unmatched bases: 6. Germline V lookup: CDR1 MDHEN, CDR2 SYDVKM. The CDR3 DNA reads TGTGCCAGCAGGCTCGGGACAGCGAATCAGCCCCAGCATTTT. Residues: CASRLGTANQPQHF.

This clonotype was counted at least ten times. The V and J genes are TRBV7-9 and TRBJ1-2; 11 nucleotides align to TRBD1. V shed 5 bases, J shed 3 bases, and the junction held 11 bases outside the gene matches. The CDR3 has 17 residues. Germline CDR1 SEHNR, CDR2 FQNEAQ (reference sequence). The CDR3 loop is CASSILFGQGADYGYTF. In DNA form, the CDR3 reads TGTGCCAGCAGCATACTCTTCGGACAGGGGGCTGACTATGGCTACACCTTC.

This clonotype has ten or more counts. This chain connects TRBV7-9 to TRBJ1-2; D is unresolved. Germline CDR1 and CDR2: SEHNR and FQNEAQ (reference sequence). The length of the CDR3 is 15 residues. Trimming took off 1 base at V and 4 bases at J, with 13 bases between the two ends. The CDR3 here is CASSLDRYPIYGYTF. Written as DNA, the CDR3 is TGTGCCAGCAGCTTAGACAGATACCCTATCTATGGCTACACCTTC. The full variable domain, its missing parts supplied by reference TRBV7-9 and TRBJ1-2, is DTGVSQNPRHKITKRGQNVTFRCDPISEHNRLYWYRQTLGQGPEFLTYFQNEAQLEKSRLLSDRFSAERPKGSFSTLEIQRTEQGDSAMYLCASSLDRYPIYGYTFGSGTRLTVV.

This clonotype was seen repeatedly, ten times or more. This chain joins TRBV15 and TRBJ1-6; 8 positions match TRBD1. Per the germline V gene, CDR1 is LNHNV and CDR2 is YYDKDF (reference sequence). The CDR3 runs to 15 residues. Germline trimming cut 5 bases from V and 7 bases from J; bases unmatched to any gene: 7. In DNA form, the CDR3 reads TGTGCCACCAGCGACGCAGGGGGCAGAAATTCACCCCTCCACTTT. Translation gives CATSDAGGRNSPLHF.

The genes are TRBV18 and TRBJ2-7, with D tentatively TRBD1 or TRBD2 (5 bases each). CDR3 size: 15 residues. In germline, CDR1 is KGHSH, CDR2 LQKENI. The ends were cut back, 4 bases at V and 2 bases at J, with 15 bases in the middle. The chain's CDR3 is CASSHSTGTAYEQYF. CDR3 bases: TGTGCCAGCTCACACTCCACCGGGACCGCCTACGAGCAGTACTTC. Supplemented by reference TRBV18 and TRBJ2-7, the full variable domain reads NAGVMQNPRHLVRRRGQEARLRCSPMKGHSHVYWYRQLPEEGLKFMVYLQKENIIDESGMPKERFSAEFPKEGPSILRIQQVVRGDSAAYFCASSHSTGTAYEQYFGPGTRLTVT.

The table lists this clonotype with many counts. V is TRBV6-2 or TRBV6-3 and J is TRBJ2-1, with TRBD2 identical over 8 bases. CDR1 is MNHEY, CDR2 SVGEGT, per germline. The V and J ends lost 0 bases and 1 base, in that order; junction bases with no gene match: 14. This CDR3 spans 20 amino acids. CDR3 sequence reads: CASSYSKAVSGVFSYNEQFF. For the CDR3, the DNA is TGTGCCAGCAGTTACTCGAAGGCGGTTAGCGGGGTCTTTTCCTACAATGAGCAGTTCTTC.

This clonotype has ten or more counts. This rearrangement joins TRBV5-1 to TRBJ2-1; no definite D call. Germline loops: CDR1 SGHRS, CDR2 YFSETQ. The CDR3 extends over 15 amino acids. The V end was cut by 4 bases, the J end by 4 bases, with 15 bases between. CDR3 nucleotide sequence: TGCGCCAGCAGCCCCACGGCGGCTAGGTACAATGAGCAGTTCTTC. Amino acids: CASSPTAARYNEQFF.

This clonotype has a single count. A much larger clonotype is one base distant, so this may be a read error. The chain has TRBV3-1 and TRBJ2-7; perhaps TRBD2 as D (5 bases). V lost 2 bases and J 2 bases, leaving 13 bases between the germline ends. CDR3 length: 15 amino acids. CDR1 and CDR2 from the germline V gene are LGHDT and YNNKEL (reference sequence). The CDR3 loop reads CASSQHPAAAYEQYF. In DNA, the CDR3 is TGTGCCAGCAGCCAACATCCAGCGGCGGCCTACGAGCAGTACTTC.

This clonotype showed up many times. The chain joins TRBV5-4 to TRBJ2-2, with D possibly being TRBD1 (5 bases). V lost 1 base and J 7 bases, leaving 8 bases between the germline ends. Germline CDR1 SGHNT, CDR2 YYREEE (reference sequence). The CDR3 runs to 13 residues. The CDR3 region is CASSLQGGGELFF. As DNA, the CDR3 is TGTGCCAGCAGCTTGCAGGGTGGCGGGGAGCTGTTTTTT.

This clonotype was counted between two and nine times. J is TRBJ2-1 and V is TRBV29-1; TRBD1 or TRBD2 may be the D gene (5 bases each). CDR1 is SQVTM and CDR2 is ANQGSEA in the germline V gene. Trimming took 4 bases from V and 12 from J, leaving 19 bases between them. The CDR3 contains 13 residues. CDR3 in DNA: TGCAGCGTTGCACTGGGGGTCATGAGGGGGCAGTTCTTC. Translation: CSVALGVMRGQFF.

There are many counts of this clonotype. This rearrangement joins TRBV7-8 to TRBJ2-5; D possibly corresponds to TRBD1 (6 bases). V dropped 3 bases and J dropped 2 bases, with 10 bases sitting between them. Germline V gene lookup returns CDR1 SGHVS and CDR2 FQNEAQ. This CDR3 has 14 amino acids. The CDR3 here is CASSFDRTQETQYF. CDR3 nucleotide sequence: TGTGCCAGCAGCTTTGACAGGACGCAAGAGACCCAGTACTTC.

This clonotype was seen many times. The J gene is TRBJ2-3, the V gene TRBV10-3; 8 bases align to TRBD2. Per the germline V gene, CDR1 is ENHRY and CDR2 is SYGVKD. The V segment lost 11 bases and the J segment 4 bases; nucleotides outside the gene matches: 14. The CDR3 length is 15 residues. CDR3 sequence: CAVGELAVNPDTQYF. The CDR3 DNA reads TGTGCCGTGGGGGAACTAGCGGTGAATCCAGATACGCAGTATTTT.

This clonotype was counted many times. The V gene is TRBV20-1, the J gene TRBJ2-5; tentatively, D is TRBD2 (6 bases). Trimming left V 5 bases short and J 5 bases short, with 24 bases between. Looked up from germline, CDR1 is DFQATT and CDR2 is SNEGSKA (reference sequence). This CDR3 is built from 16 residues. The CDR3 region is CSAGLLAGRTSETQYF. CDR3 DNA: TGCAGTGCTGGGCTCCTAGCCGGGAGAACGTCCGAGACCCAGTACTTC.

This clonotype was counted ten times or more. The chain couples TRBV12-3 or TRBV12-4 to TRBJ2-5; D not certain. Trimming left V 4 bases short and J 0 bases short, with 6 bases between. The length of the CDR3 is 13 residues. The CDR3 sequence is CASSYANQETQYF. In DNA, the CDR3 is TGTGCCAGCAGTTACGCGAACCAAGAGACCCAGTACTTC.

J is TRBJ2-5 and V is TRBV30; 9 nucleotides align to TRBD2. The V gene end was trimmed by 2 bases and the J gene end by 5 bases; junction bases not matched to a gene: 6. The CDR3 length is 14 residues. From germline, CDR1 is GTSNPN and CDR2 SVGIG (reference sequence). The CDR3 region is CAWSQGLAQETQYF. The CDR3 nucleotides read TGTGCCTGGAGTCAAGGACTAGCGCAGGAGACCCAGTACTTC.

This clonotype occurred many times. This rearrangement joins TRBV27 to TRBJ1-5; no clear D gene. Germline V lookup: CDR1 MNHEY, CDR2 SMNVEV (reference sequence). The V end was cut by 2 bases, the J end by 5 bases, with 7 bases between. The CDR3 runs 13 residues. The CDR3 sequence is CASSLGVHQPQHF. As DNA, the CDR3 is TGTGCCAGCAGTTTAGGGGTTCATCAGCCCCAGCATTTT.

This clonotype was counted between two and nine times. The chain uses TRBV9 and TRBJ2-3; D is unresolved. The V gene's germline CDR1 is SGDLS and CDR2 YYNGEE. The ends were cut back, 3 bases at V and 2 bases at J, with 4 bases in the middle. The CDR3 spans 12 residues. The DNA for the CDR3 is TGTGCCAGCAGCGCGCCCACAGATACGCAGTATTTT. Translated: CASSAPTDTQYF.

This chain uses TRBV5-1 with TRBJ2-5; 10 bases match TRBD2. This CDR3 has 15 amino acids. CDR1 is SGHRS, CDR2 YFSETQ, per germline. V lost 0 bases to trimming and J lost 5 bases; unmatched junction nucleotides: 4. CDR3 amino acids: CASSLATSGKETQYF. In nucleotides, the CDR3 is TGCGCCAGCAGCTTGGCTACTAGCGGGAAGGAGACCCAGTACTTC.